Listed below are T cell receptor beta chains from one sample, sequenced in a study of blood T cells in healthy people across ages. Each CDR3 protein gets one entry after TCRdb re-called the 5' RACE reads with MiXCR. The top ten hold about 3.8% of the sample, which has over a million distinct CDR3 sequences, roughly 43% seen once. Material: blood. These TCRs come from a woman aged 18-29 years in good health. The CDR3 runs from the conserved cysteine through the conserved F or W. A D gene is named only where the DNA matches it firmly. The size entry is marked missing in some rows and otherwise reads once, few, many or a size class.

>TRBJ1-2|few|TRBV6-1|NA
CASSEVGINYGYTF
TGTGCCAGCAGTGAAGTGGGGATCAACTATGGCTACACCTTC
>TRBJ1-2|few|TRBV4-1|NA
CASSQPLRGAGYTF
TGCGCCAGCAGCCAACCGCTCCGGGGGGCTGGCTACACCTTC
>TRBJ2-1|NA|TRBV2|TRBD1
CASSQGVFEQFF
TGTGCCAGCAGTCAGGGGGTGTTTGAGCAGTTCTTC
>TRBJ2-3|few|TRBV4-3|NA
CASSQVSTGDTQYF
TGCGCCAGCAGCCAAGTAAGCACCGGGGATACGCAGTATTTT
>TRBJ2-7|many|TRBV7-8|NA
CASSDQGRLSSYEQYF
TGTGCCAGTTCCGATCAGGGACGTCTGAGCTCCTACGAGCAGTACTTC
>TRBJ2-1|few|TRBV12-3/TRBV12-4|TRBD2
CASSQNSGSGNEQFF
TGTGCCAGCAGCCAAAATAGCGGGAGTGGCAATGAGCAGTTCTTC
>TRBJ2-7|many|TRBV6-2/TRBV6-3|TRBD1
CASSYSTGGYEQYF
TGTGCCAGCAGTTACTCGACAGGGGGCTACGAGCAGTACTTC
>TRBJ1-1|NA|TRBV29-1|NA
CSAEAPAEAFF
TGCAGCGCCGAGGCGCCGGCTGAAGCTTTCTTT
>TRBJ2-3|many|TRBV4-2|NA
CASSQDPHTDTQYF
TGTGCCAGCAGCCAAGACCCCCACACAGATACGCAGTATTTT
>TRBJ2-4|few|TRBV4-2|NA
CASSQVLQPGNIQYF
TGTGCCAGCAGCCAAGTTTTACAGCCGGGGAACATTCAGTACTTC
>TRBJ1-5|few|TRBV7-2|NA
CASSLGLNSNQPQHF
TGTGCCAGCAGCTTAGGCTTGAATAGCAATCAGCCCCAGCATTTT
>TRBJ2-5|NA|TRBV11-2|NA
CASSLVAGNQYF
TGTGCCAGCAGCTTAGTCGCGGGGAACCAGTACTTC
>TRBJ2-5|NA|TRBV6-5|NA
CASEGGGPQETQYF
TGTGCCAGCGAGGGCGGGGGCCCCCAAGAGACCCAGTACTTC
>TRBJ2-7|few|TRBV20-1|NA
CSARETYYEQYF
TGCAGTGCTAGAGAAACATACTACGAGCAGTACTTC
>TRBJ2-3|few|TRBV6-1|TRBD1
CASCQDRVPDTQYF
TGTGCCAGCTGTCAGGACAGGGTTCCAGATACGCAGTATTTT
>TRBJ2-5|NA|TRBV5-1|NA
CASKFGQIQETQYF
TGCGCCAGCAAATTCGGTCAAATCCAAGAGACCCAGTACTTC
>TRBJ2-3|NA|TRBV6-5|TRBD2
CASSRTSGSTQYF
TGTGCCAGCAGTAGGACTAGCGGGAGTACGCAGTATTTT
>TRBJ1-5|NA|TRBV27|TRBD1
CASSPADRGYQPQHF
TGTGCCAGCAGTCCAGCGGACAGGGGTTACCAGCCCCAGCATTTT
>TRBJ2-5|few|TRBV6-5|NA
CASRKQETQYF
TGTGCCAGCAGAAAGCAAGAGACCCAGTACTTC
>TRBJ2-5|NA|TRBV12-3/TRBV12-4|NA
CASSLQGPSGTQYF
TGTGCCAGCAGTTTGCAGGGACCTTCGGGGACCCAGTACTTC
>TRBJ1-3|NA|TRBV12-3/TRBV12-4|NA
CASSFGDPRSGNTIYF
TGTGCCAGCAGTTTCGGGGACCCGAGGTCTGGAAACACCATATATTTT
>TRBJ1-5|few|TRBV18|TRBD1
CASSRTGLSNQPQHF
TGTGCCAGCTCACGGACAGGGTTGAGCAATCAGCCCCAGCATTTT
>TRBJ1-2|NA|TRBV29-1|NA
CSVVANYGYTF
TGCAGCGTCGTGGCGAACTATGGCTACACCTTC
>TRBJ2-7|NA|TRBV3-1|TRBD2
CASSPLNTGLYNEQYF
TGTGCCAGCAGCCCACTAAACACGGGACTATACAATGAGCAGTACTTC
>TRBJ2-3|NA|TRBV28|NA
CASSLSGWTDTQYF
TGTGCCAGCAGTTTATCGGGGTGGACAGATACGCAGTATTTT
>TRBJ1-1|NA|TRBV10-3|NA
CAISESIQGGTEAFF
TGTGCCATCAGTGAGTCGATACAGGGAGGCACTGAAGCTTTCTTT
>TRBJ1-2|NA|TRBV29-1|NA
CSVRGGENGYTF
TGCAGCGTCCGTGGGGGGGAGAATGGCTACACCTTC
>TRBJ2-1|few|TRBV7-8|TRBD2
CASSTRLAGQYGWQFF
TGTGCCAGCAGCACCAGACTAGCGGGCCAATACGGTTGGCAGTTCTTC
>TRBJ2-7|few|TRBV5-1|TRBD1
CASSWWTGGYEQYF
TGCGCCAGCAGCTGGTGGACAGGGGGCTACGAGCAGTACTTC
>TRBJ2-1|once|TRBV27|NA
CASSLGLGAGENEQFF
TGTGCCAGCAGTTTAGGTTTAGGGGCAGGGGAGAATGAGCAGTTCTTC
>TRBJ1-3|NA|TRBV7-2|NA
CASSLSGTVGNTIYF
TGTGCCAGCAGCTTATCAGGGACGGTCGGAAACACCATATATTTT
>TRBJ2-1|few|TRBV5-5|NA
CATEDPTSYNEQFF
TGTGCCACCGAGGACCCAACCTCCTACAATGAGCAGTTCTTC
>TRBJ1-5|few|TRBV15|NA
CATSRRPGTGDQPQHF
TGTGCCACCAGCCGACGTCCCGGAACGGGGGATCAGCCCCAGCATTTT
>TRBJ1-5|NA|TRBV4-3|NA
CASSQDTYQPQHF
TGCGCCAGCAGCCAAGATACGTATCAGCCCCAGCATTTT
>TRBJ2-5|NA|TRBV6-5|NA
CASSARTAEETQYF
TGTGCCAGCAGTGCCCGGACAGCAGAAGAGACCCAGTACTTC
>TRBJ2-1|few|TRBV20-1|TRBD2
CSATDSRVAGNEQFF
TGCAGTGCTACAGATTCCAGGGTAGCGGGGAATGAGCAGTTCTTC
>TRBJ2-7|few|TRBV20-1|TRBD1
CSARQGSDEQYF
TGCAGTGCCAGACAGGGCTCGGACGAGCAGTACTTC
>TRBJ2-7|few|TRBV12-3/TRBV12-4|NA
CASSRRGRYEQYF
TGTGCCAGCAGCCGCCGGGGACGCTACGAGCAGTACTTC
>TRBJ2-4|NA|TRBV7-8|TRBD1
CASSGRQGMVAKNIQYF
TGTGCCAGCAGCGGGCGACAGGGGATGGTAGCCAAAAACATTCAGTACTTC
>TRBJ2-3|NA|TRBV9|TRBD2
CASGPAGSGDTQYF
TGTGCCAGCGGCCCAGCGGGGTCTGGAGATACGCAGTATTTT
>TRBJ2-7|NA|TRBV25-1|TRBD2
CASAASGSLDEQYF
TGTGCCAGCGCAGCTAGCGGGAGTTTGGATGAGCAGTACTTC
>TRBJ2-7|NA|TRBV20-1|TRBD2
CSASAGTSGFYNEQYF
TGCAGTGCTAGTGCCGGGACTAGCGGGTTCTACAATGAGCAGTACTTC
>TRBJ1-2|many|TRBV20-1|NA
CSARGGPYGYTF
TGCAGTGCTAGGGGGGGCCCCTATGGCTACACCTTC
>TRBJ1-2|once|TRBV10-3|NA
CAISWEGNRDGYTF
TGTGCCATCAGTTGGGAGGGCAACCGCGATGGCTACACCTTC
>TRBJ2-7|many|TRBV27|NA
CASSFTYSYEQYF
TGTGCCAGCAGTTTCACTTATAGTTACGAGCAGTACTTC
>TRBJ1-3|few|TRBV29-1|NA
CSATNGGSGNTIYF
TGCAGCGCAACTAACGGGGGTTCTGGAAACACCATATATTTT
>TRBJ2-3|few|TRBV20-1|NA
CSASPFAGALSTDTQYF
TGCAGTGCTAGCCCCTTTGCAGGGGCCCTTAGCACAGATACGCAGTATTTT
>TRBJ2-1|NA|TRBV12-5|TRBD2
CASALKRGTSYNEQFF
TGTGCTAGTGCCTTAAAGCGGGGAACTTCCTACAATGAGCAGTTCTTC
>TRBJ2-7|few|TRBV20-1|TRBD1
CSARDGDRGREQYF
TGCAGTGCTAGAGATGGGGACAGGGGGCGAGAGCAGTACTTC
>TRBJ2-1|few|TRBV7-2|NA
CASSLGFTEQFF
TGTGCCAGCAGCTTAGGCTTTACCGAACAGTTCTTC
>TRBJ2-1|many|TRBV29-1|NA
CSVLGLLSDNEQFF
TGCAGCGTTCTCGGACTACTCTCTGACAATGAGCAGTTCTTC
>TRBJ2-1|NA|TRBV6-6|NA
CASRPMTGYNEQFF
TGTGCCAGCAGACCGATGACAGGATACAATGAGCAGTTCTTC
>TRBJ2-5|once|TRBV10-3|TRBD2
CAISEADGGSREQYF
TGTGCCATCAGTGAGGCTGACGGCGGTTCGCGGGAGCAGTACTTC
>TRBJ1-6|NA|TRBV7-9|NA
CASSLVSGDPPLHF
TGTGCCAGCAGCCTGGTGTCAGGGGATCCCCCCCTCCACTTT
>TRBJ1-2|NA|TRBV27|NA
CASSFRGFGYTF
TGTGCCAGCAGTTTCCGGGGATTTGGCTACACCTTC
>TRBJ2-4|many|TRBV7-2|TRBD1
CASSLAPGGTEKNIQYF
TGTGCCAGCAGCTTAGCCCCGGGTGGGACAGAGAAAAACATTCAGTACTTC
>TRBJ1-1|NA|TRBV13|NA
CASSTRRENTEAFF
TGTGCCAGCAGCACCCGACGGGAGAACACTGAAGCTTTCTTT
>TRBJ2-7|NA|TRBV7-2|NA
CASSLQAESYEQYF
TGTGCCAGCAGCTTACAGGCTGAATCCTACGAGCAGTACTTC
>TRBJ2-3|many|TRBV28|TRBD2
CASSFPSGGTDTQYF
TGTGCCAGCAGTTTCCCTAGCGGGGGCACAGATACGCAGTATTTT